Listed below are T cell receptor beta chains from one sample, sequenced in a study of graft-versus-host responses after intestinal transplantation. Their specific antigens are unknown. Here immunoSEQ multiplex PCR was the method, and the copy in TCRdb shows in-frame clones only, minus some. Of about 91,000 clones detected, about 91% appear once; the ten largest clones hold around 0.37%. Specimen: unstimulated CD4+ T cells sorted from spleen or lymph node cells, collected before transplant. These receptors originate from a human donor who was the organ donor for an intestinal transplant. CDR3s include the opening cysteine and the closing phenylalanine or tryptophan. A D gene is named only where the DNA matches it firmly. Size values are once, few and many counts, or a class for expanded clones, and some rows have none.

>-|TRBJ1-2|few|TRBV6-5
TGTGCCAGCAGTTACTCCCAGACAGCTAACTATGGCTACACCTTC
CASSYSQTANYGYTF
>-|TRBJ2-1|-|TRBV7-2
TGTGCCAGCAGCTTAGCGCTGGGGGGGCCCTACAATGAGCAGTTCTTC
CASSLALGGPYNEQFF
>-|TRBJ1-3|-|TRBV28
TGTGCCAGCAGTTTACCCAGGGGAAACACCATATATTTT
CASSLPRGNTIYF
>-|TRBJ2-2|-|TRBV6-1
TGTGCCAGCTTGGCGGAAGAGAACACCGGGGAGCTGTTTTTT
CASLAEENTGELFF
>-|TRBJ2-7|few|TRBV28
-
CASSFGAGTGGYEQYF
>-|TRBJ2-7|-|TRBV5-1
TGCGCCAGCAGCCCGGGCGGGGTTAAGGACGAGCAGTACTTC
CASSPGGVKDEQYF
>-|TRBJ1-5|-|TRBV4-2
TGTGCCAGCAGCCAAGACCGGGAGTGGGGTCAGCCCCAGCATTTT
CASSQDREWGQPQHF
>-|TRBJ2-2|-|TRBV7-8
TGTGCCAGCAGCCGCAAAACGGAGGGGAACACCGGGGAGCTGTTTTTT
CASSRKTEGNTGELFF
>-|TRBJ2-7|-|TRBV6-5
TGTGCCAGCAGTTACCACCGGGACTCGGAGCAGTACTTC
CASSYHRDSEQYF
>-|TRBJ1-6|-|TRBV6-5
TGTGCCAGCAGTTACTCGAGAGGGCAAGGTTCACCCCTCCACTTT
CASSYSRGQGSPLHF
>TRBD1|TRBJ1-2|-|TRBV5-5
TGTGCCATCAACTCAGGGGGTGATGGCTACACCTTC
CAINSGGDGYTF
>TRBD2|TRBJ2-2|-|TRBV18
TGTGCCAGCACCGGACTAGCGGGAGGATACGGGGAGCTGTTTTTT
CASTGLAGGYGELFF
>TRBD2|TRBJ2-1|-|TRBV28
TGTGCCAGCAGTTGGACTAGCGGGTCCTACAATGAGCAGTTCTTC
CASSWTSGSYNEQFF
>TRBD1|TRBJ2-5|-|TRBV19
TGTGCCAGTAGCCGGGGACAGGCCGAACAAGAGACCCAGTACTTC
CASSRGQAEQETQYF
>-|TRBJ1-1|-|TRBV6-7
TGTGCCAGCAGTTCCCGGTTTCTGAACACTGAAGCTTTCTTT
CASSSRFLNTEAFF
>TRBD2|TRBJ2-4|-|TRBV9
TGTGCCAGCAGCGTAGCGACGGCGGGGGGGCCGCCAAACATTCAGTACTTC
CASSVATAGGPPNIQYF
>TRBD1|TRBJ1-2|-|TRBV6-1
TGTGCCAGCAGGCTCGGGACAGGCTATGGCTACACCTTC
CASRLGTGYGYTF
>-|TRBJ2-7|-|TRBV5-1
TGCGCCAGCAGCCGTATGTTCCAGGGTGTGTCCTCCTACGAGCAGTACTTC
CASSRMFQGVSSYEQYF